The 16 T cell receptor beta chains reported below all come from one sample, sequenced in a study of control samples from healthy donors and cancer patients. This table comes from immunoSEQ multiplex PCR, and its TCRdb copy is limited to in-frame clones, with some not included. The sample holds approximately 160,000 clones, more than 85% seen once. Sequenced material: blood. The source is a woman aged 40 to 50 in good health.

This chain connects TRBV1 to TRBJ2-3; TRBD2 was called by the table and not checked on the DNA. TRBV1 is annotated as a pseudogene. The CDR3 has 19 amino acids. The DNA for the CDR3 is TGCACCAGCAGCCAAGAAGGGGAGACTAGCGGGGGGGCCGTAGATACGCAGTATTTT. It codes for CTSSQEGETSGGAVDTQYF.

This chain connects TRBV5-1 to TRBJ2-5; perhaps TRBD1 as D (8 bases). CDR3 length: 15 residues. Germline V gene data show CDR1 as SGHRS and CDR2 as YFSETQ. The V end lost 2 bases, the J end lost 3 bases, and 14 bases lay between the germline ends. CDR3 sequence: CASSFRQGREETQYF. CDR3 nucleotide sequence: TGCGCCAGCAGCTTCCGACAGGGGAGGGAAGAGACCCAGTACTTC.

The CDR3 reads CASSATGTAGEQYF. The CDR3 nucleotides are TGCGCCAGCAGTGCCACCGGGACAGCCGGCGAGCAGTACTTC. The chain is built from TRBV5-1 and TRBJ2-7, with 7 bases that match TRBD1. The length of the CDR3 is 14 residues. Germline CDR1 is SGHRS and CDR2 is YFSETQ. Trimming removed 5 bases from V and 6 bases from J; junction bases left unmatched: 11.

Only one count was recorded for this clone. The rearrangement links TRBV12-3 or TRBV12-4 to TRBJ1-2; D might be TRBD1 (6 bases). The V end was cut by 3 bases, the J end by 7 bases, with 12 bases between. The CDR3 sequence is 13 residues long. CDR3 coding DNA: TGTGCCAGCAGTTTTGGAGGGGGTGCTGGCTACACCTTC. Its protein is CASSFGGGAGYTF.

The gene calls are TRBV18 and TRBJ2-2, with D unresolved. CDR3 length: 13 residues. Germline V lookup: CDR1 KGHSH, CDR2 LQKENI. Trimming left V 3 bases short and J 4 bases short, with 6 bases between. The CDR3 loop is CASSPQTTGELFF. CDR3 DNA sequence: TGTGCCAGCTCACCCCAGACCACCGGGGAGCTGTTTTTT.

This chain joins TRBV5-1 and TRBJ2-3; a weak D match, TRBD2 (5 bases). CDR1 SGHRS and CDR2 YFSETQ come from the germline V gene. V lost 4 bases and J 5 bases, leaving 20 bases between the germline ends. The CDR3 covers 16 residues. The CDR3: CASSAEGGRVGDTQYF. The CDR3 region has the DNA TGCGCCAGCAGCGCCGAAGGAGGCCGCGTGGGAGATACGCAGTATTTT.

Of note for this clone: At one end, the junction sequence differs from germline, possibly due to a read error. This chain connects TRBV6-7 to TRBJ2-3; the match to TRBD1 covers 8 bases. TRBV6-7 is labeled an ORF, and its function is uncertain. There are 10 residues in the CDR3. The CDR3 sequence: CASSGDRGGF. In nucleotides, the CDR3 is TGTGCCAGCAGTGGAGACAGGGGTGGGTTT.

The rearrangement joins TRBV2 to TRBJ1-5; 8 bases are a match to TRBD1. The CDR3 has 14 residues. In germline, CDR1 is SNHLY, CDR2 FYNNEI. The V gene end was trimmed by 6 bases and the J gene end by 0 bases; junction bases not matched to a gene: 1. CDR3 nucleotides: TGTGCCAGCAGGGACAGGGATAGCAATCAGCCCCAGCATTTT. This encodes CASRDRDSNQPQHF.

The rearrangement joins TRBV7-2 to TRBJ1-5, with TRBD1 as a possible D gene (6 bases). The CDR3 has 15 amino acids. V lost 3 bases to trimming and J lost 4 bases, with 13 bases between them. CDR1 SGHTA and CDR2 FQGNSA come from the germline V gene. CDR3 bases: TGTGCCAGCAGCTTGGGGGGCTGGGGGAATCAGCCCCAGCATTTT. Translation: CASSLGGWGNQPQHF.

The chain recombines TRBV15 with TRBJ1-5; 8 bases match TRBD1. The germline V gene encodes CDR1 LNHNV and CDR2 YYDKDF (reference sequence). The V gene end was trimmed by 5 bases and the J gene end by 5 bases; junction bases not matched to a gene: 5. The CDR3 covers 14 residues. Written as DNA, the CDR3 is TGTGCCACCAGCCTTGACAGGGGCGATCAGCCCCAGCATTTT. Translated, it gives CATSLDRGDQPQHF.

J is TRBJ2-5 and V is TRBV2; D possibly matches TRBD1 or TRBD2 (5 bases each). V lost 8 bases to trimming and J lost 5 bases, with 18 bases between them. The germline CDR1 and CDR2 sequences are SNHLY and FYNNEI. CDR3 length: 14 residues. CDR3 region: CASGGAPFLETQYF. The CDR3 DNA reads TGTGCCAGCGGGGGTGCCCCTTTCCTTGAGACCCAGTACTTC. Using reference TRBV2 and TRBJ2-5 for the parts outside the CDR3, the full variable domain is EPEVTQTPSHQVTQMGQEVILRCVPISNHLYFYWYRQILGQKVEFLVSFYNNEISEKSEIFDDQFSVERPDGSNFTLKIRSTKLEDSAMYFCASGGAPFLETQYFGPGTRLLVL.

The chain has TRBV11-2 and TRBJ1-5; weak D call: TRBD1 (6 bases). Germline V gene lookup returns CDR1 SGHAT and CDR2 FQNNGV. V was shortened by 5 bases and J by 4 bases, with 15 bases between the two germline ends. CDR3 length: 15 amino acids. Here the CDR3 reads CASSRAGAGNQPQHF. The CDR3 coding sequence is TGTGCCAGCAGCAGAGCGGGGGCAGGGAATCAGCCCCAGCATTTT. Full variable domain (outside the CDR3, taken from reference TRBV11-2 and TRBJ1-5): EAGVAQSPRYKIIEKRQSVAFWCNPISGHATLYWYQQILGQGPKLLIQFQNNGVVDDSQLPKDRFSAERLKGVDSTLKIQPAKLEDSAVYLCASSRAGAGNQPQHFGDGTRLSIL.

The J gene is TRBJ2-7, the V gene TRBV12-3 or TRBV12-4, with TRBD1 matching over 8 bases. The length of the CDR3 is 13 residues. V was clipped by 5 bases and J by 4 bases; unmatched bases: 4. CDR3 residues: CASSGTGGYEQYF. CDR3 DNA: TGTGCCAGCAGTGGAACAGGGGGTTACGAGCAGTACTTC.

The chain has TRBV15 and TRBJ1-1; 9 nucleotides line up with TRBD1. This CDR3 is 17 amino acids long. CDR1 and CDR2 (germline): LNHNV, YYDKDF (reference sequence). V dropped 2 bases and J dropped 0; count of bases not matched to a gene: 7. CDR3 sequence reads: CATSRLGTGWMNTEAFF. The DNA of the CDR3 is TGTGCCACCAGCAGACTTGGGACAGGGTGGATGAACACTGAAGCTTTCTTT.

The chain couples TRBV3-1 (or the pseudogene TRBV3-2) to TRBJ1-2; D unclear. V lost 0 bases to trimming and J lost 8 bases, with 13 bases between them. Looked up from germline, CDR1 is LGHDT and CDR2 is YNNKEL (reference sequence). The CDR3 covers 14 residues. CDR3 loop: CASSQDPSPIGYTF. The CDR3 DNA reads TGTGCCAGCAGCCAAGATCCATCACCCATCGGCTACACCTTC.

This CDR3 reads CASSAVTEKLFF. CDR3 DNA sequence: TGTGCCAGCAGTGCAGTGACTGAAAAACTGTTTTTT. J is TRBJ1-4 and V is TRBV2; D not resolved. This CDR3 region has 12 residues. Per germline, CDR1 SNHLY and CDR2 FYNNEI. With 4 bases removed from V and 7 bases from J, the gap between germline ends came to 7 bases.